This T cell receptor beta chain was obtained from a study of blood T cells in healthy people across ages. A second PCR of roughly 6 to 12 cycles used a sample-barcoded 5' primer and a J-beta primer mix. A single record per CDR3 protein comes from TCRdb applying MiXCR to the 5' RACE reads. This table has over 1,500,000 distinct CDR3 sequences, roughly two fifths appearing once. Those donating, healthy Caucasian individuals from Russia, were aged about 6 to 90. This clonotype was counted only a few times. Its antigen is as yet unknown. The V gene lost 6 bases and the J gene lost 2 bases, with 13 bases spanning the gap. The CDR3 consists of 14 residues. Germline CDR1 reads SEHNR; CDR2 reads FQNEAQ (reference sequence). Study results and caveats: Naive T cell percentage and TCR beta diversity correlated strongly. Older age went with lower TCR beta diversity per million T cells, in a roughly linear way.

This chain connects TRBV7-9 to TRBJ2-5; a weak D match, TRBD1 (5 bases). The specimen was blood. The source of this sequence is a human donor in good health. CDR3 amino acids: CASSSFDRQETQYF. The CDR3 bases are TGTGCCAGCAGTTCTTTCGACAGACAAGAGACCCAGTACTTC.